This record concerns one T cell receptor beta chain sequence. Between the trimmed V and J ends, which lost 3 bases and 2 bases, there was a span of 5 bases. Germline CDR1 and CDR2: MNHEY and SVGEGT. The CDR3 runs to 12 residues. The sample belongs to a study of blood T cells in healthy people across ages. Aged about 6 to 95, donors were systemically healthy Caucasians from Russia. The use of a sample-barcoded 5' primer and a J-beta primer mix characterized a second PCR of roughly 6 to 12 cycles. TCRdb re-derived calls from the 5' RACE reads in MiXCR, one entry per CDR3 protein. The sample has 600,000 to 850,000 distinct CDR3 sequences; approximately 43% are singletons.

The gene calls are TRBV6-2 or TRBV6-3 and TRBJ2-7; D is unresolved. The origin of this receptor is a woman in her fifties or sixties in good health. Sequences were obtained from blood. The CDR3 loop is CASSYKTYEQYF. The DNA of the CDR3 is TGTGCCAGCAGTTATAAGACCTACGAGCAGTACTTC.